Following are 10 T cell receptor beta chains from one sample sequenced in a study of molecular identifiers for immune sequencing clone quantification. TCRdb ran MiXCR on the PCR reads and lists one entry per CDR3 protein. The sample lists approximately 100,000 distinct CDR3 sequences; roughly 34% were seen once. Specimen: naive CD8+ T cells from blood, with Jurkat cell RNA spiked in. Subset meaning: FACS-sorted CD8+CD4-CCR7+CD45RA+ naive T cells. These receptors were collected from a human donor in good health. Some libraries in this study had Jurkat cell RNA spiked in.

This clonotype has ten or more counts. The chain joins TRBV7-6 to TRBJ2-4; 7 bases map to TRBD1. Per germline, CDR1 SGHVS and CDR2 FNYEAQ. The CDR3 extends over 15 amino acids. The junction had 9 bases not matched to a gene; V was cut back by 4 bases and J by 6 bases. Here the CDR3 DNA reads TGTGCCAGCAGCTCCCTAGGGACAGAAGGAAACATTCAGTACTTC. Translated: CASSSLGTEGNIQYF.

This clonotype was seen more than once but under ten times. CDR3 residues: CASSVNWGGGTDTQYF. The CDR3 region has the DNA TGTGCCAGCAGCGTTAATTGGGGGGGCGGCACAGATACGCAGTATTTT. V and J are TRBV9 and TRBJ2-3, with D possibly being TRBD2 (7 bases). V gave up 2 bases and J gave up 1 base, with 14 bases separating them. The CDR3 runs 16 residues. The germline gives CDR1 SGDLS, CDR2 YYNGEE.

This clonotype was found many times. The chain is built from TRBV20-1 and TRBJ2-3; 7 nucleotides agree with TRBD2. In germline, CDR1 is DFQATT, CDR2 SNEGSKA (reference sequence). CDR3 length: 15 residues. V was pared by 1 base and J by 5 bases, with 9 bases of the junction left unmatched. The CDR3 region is CSARALAGLRDTQYF. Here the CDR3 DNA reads TGCAGTGCTAGAGCGCTCGCGGGACTACGAGATACGCAGTATTTT.

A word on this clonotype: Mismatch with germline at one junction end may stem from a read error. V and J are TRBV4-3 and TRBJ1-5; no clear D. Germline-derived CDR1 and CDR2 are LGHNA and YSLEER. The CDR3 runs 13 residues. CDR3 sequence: CASSQVLYQPLHF. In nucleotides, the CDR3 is TGCGCCAGCAGCCAAGTACTCTACCAGCCCCTGCATTTT.

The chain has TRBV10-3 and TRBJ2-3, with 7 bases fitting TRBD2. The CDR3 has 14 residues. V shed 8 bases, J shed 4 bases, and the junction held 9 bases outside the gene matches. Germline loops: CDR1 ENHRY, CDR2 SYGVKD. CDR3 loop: CAIWGTGGADTQYF. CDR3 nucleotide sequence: TGTGCCATCTGGGGGACTGGGGGGGCAGATACGCAGTATTTT.

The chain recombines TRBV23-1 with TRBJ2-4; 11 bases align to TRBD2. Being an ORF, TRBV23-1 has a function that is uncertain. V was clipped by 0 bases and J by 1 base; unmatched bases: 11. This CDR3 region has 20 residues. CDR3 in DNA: TGCGCCAGCAGTCAATCGTCGACTAGCGGGGATGGACGTGCCAAAAACATTCAGTACTTC. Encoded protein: CASSQSSTSGDGRAKNIQYF.

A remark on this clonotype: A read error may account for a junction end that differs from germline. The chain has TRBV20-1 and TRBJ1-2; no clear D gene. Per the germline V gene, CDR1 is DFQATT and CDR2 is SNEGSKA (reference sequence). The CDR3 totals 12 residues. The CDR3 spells CRASEQIYVSTF. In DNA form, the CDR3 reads TGCAGAGCTAGTGAACAAATCTATGTCAGCACCTTC.

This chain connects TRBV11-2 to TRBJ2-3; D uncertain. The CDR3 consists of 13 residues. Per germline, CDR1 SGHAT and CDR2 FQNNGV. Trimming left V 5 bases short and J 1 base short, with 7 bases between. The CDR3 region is CASSHICTDTQYF. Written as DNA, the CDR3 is TGTGCCAGCAGCCATATCTGCACAGATACGCAGTATTTT.

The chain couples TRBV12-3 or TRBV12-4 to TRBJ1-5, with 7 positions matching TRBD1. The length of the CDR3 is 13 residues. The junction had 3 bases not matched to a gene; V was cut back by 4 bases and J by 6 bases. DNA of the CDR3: TGTGCCAGCAGTTCTTACAGGGGTCAGCCCCAGCATTTT. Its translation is CASSSYRGQPQHF.

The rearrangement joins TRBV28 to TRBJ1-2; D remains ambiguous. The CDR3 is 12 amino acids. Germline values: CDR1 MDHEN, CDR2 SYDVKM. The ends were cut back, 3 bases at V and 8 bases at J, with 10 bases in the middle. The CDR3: CASSFGFRGYTF. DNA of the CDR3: TGTGCCAGCAGTTTTGGGTTTAGGGGCTACACCTTC.